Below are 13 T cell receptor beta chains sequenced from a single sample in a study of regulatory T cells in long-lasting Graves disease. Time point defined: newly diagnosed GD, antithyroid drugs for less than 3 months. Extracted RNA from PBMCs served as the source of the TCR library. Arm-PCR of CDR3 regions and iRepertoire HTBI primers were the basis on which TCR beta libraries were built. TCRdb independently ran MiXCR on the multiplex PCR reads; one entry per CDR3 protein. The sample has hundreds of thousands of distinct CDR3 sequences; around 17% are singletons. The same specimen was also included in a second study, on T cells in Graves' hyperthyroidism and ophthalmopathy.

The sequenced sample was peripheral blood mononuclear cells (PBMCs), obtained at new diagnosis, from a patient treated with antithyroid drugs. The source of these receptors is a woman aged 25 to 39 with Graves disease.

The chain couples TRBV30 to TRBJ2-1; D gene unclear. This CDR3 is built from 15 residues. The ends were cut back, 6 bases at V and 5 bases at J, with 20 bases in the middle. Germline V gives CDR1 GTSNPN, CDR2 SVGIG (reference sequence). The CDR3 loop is CACPHRTPNNNEQFF. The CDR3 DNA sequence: TGTGCCTGCCCTCATCGGACGCCCAACAACAATGAGCAGTTCTTC.

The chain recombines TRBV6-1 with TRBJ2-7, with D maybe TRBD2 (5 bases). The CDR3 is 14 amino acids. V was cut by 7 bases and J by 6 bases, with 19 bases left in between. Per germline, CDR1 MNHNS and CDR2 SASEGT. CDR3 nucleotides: TGTGCCAGCACTCCCAGCGGATTGTCGGGCGAGCAGTACTTC. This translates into CASTPSGLSGEQYF.

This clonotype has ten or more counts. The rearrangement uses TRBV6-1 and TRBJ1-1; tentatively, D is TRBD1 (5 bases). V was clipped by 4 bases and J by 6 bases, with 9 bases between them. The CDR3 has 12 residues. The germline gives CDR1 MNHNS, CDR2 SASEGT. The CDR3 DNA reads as TGTGCCAGCAGTGTAAGGGGCGCTGAAGCTTTCTTT. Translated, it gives CASSVRGAEAFF.

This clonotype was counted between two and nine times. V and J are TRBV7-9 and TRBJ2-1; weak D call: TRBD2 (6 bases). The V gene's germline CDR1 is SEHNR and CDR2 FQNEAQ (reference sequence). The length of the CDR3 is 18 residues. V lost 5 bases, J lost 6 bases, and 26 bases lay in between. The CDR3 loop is CASSPRVGGVGVRNEQFF. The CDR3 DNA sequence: TGTGCCAGCAGCCCCCGAGTCGGGGGTGTGGGGGTCCGCAATGAGCAGTTCTTC.

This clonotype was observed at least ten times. The CDR3 region has the DNA TGTGCCAGCAGCTTCGGACTAGCGGGAGACGAGCAGTACTTC. Amino acid sequence: CASSFGLAGDEQYF. This chain uses TRBV7-2 with TRBJ2-7, with TRBD2 matching over 13 bases. The CDR3 runs to 14 residues. Germline-derived CDR1 and CDR2 are SGHTA and FQGNSA. After removal of 3 bases from V and 5 bases from J, the junction contained 1 base not matched to a gene.

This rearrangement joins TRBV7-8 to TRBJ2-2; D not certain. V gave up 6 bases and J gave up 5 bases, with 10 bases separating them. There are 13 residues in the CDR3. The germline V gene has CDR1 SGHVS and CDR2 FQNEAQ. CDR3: CASSPIHTGELFF. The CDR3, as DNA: TGTGCCAGCAGTCCAATTCATACCGGGGAGCTGTTTTTT.

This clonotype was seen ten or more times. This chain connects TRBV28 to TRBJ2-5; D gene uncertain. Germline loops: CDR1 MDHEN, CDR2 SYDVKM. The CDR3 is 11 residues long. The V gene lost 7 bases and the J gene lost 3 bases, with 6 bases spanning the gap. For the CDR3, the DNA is TGTGCCAGCATTATGAAAGAGACCCAGTACTTC. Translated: CASIMKETQYF.

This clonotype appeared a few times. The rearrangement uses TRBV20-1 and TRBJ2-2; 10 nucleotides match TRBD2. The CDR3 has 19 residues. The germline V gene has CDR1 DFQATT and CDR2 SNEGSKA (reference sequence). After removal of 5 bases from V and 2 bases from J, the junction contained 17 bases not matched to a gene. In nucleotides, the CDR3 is TGCAGTGCTCCACCCCCAATTGGGAGCGGGAGGGGCAACACCGGGGAGCTGTTTTTT. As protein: CSAPPPIGSGRGNTGELFF.

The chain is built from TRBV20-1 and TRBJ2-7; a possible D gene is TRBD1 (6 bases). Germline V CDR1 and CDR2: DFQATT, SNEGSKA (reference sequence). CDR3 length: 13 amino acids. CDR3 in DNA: TGCAACGCCCGGGACATGGGCACCTACGAGCAGTACTTC. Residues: CNARDMGTYEQYF.

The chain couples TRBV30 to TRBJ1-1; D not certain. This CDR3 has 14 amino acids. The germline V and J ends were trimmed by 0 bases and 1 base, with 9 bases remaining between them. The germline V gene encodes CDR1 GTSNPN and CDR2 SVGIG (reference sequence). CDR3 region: CAWSVSVWNTEAFF. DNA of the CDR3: TGTGCCTGGAGTGTATCGGTATGGAACACTGAAGCTTTCTTT.

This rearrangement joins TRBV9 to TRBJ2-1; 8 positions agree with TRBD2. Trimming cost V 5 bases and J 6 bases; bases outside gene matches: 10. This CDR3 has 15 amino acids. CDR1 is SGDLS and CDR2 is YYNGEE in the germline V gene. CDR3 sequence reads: CASSEGTGLVNEQFF. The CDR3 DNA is TGTGCCAGCAGTGAGGGTACGGGACTAGTCAATGAGCAGTTCTTC.

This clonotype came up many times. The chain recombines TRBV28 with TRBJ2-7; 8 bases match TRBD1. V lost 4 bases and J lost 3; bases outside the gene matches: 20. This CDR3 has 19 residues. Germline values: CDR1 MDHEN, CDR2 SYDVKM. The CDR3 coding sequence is TGTGCCAGCAGTTCCCGCCGGACAGGGTTGTTTCCCAACCGCTACGAGCAGTACTTC. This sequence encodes CASSSRRTGLFPNRYEQYF.

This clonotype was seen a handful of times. Written as DNA, the CDR3 is TGTGCCAGCAGTGAATCGGGGAGAAAGTATGAAAAACTGTTTTTT. This encodes CASSESGRKYEKLFF. The rearrangement links TRBV25-1 to TRBJ1-4, with no clear D. V gave up 1 base and J gave up 6 bases, with 12 bases separating them. This CDR3 comprises 15 residues. CDR1 and CDR2 (germline): MGHDK, SYGVNS.